Each of the 7 T cell receptor beta chains below was sequenced from the same sample in a study of human T cells and chemical hapten exposure. TCRdb reprocessed the 5' RACE reads with MiXCR, giving one entry per CDR3 protein. The sample has around 80,000 distinct CDR3 sequences, 15% to 20% seen once. It was from unfractionated whole blood that total RNA was extracted. The origin of the receptors is a female donor in good health.

The chain carries TRBV6-5 and TRBJ1-5, with 7 bases aligning to TRBD1. V lost 6 bases and J lost 3; bases outside the gene matches: 5. The CDR3 loop spans 14 amino acids. Looked up from germline, CDR1 is MNHEY and CDR2 is SVGAGI. This CDR3 reads CASRPTGFNQPQHF. The CDR3 DNA reads TGTGCCAGCAGGCCGACAGGGTTCAATCAGCCCCAGCATTTT.

The rearrangement uses TRBV7-2 and TRBJ2-6, with D tentatively TRBD2 (6 bases). Germline V gene lookup returns CDR1 SGHTA and CDR2 FQGNSA. The CDR3 has 15 residues. The V end was cut by 5 bases, the J end by 4 bases, with 12 bases between. DNA for the CDR3: TGTGCCAGCAGCCGTCGGGCGGGGGGGGCCAACGTCCTGACTTTC. Translating it yields CASSRRAGGANVLTF.

This clonotype was seen ten or more times. This chain joins TRBV6-6 and TRBJ1-5; perhaps TRBD1 as D (6 bases). V dropped 0 bases and J dropped 11 bases, with 20 bases sitting between them. The CDR3 is made up of 16 amino acids. CDR1 and CDR2 (germline): MNHNY, SVGAGI (reference sequence). The CDR3, as DNA: TGTGCCAGCAGTTACTCGCCGGGGGCTACCTCTCCGGCCCAGCATTTT. Its protein product is CASSYSPGATSPAQHF.

This clonotype was seen a few times. This rearrangement joins TRBV5-1 to TRBJ2-1; 10 bases fit TRBD2. V lost 4 bases and J lost 9; bases outside the gene matches: 10. The CDR3 runs 15 residues. CDR1 is SGHRS and CDR2 is YFSETQ in the germline V gene. The CDR3 sequence: CASSPFEREGSEQFF. The CDR3 DNA is TGCGCCAGCAGCCCCTTTGAGCGGGAGGGAAGTGAGCAGTTCTTC.

The sample holds a few counts of this clonotype. J is TRBJ1-4 and V is TRBV3-1; possible D gene TRBD1, 5 bases. The CDR3 sequence is 16 residues long. Germline V gene data show CDR1 as LGHDT and CDR2 as YNNKEL (reference sequence). V gave up 1 base and J gave up 7 bases, with 16 bases separating them. The CDR3 region has the DNA TGTGCCAGCAGCCAAGGACGCGCAGTCGGGGGTGAAAAACTGTTTTTT. Translation gives CASSQGRAVGGEKLFF.

This chain uses TRBV2 with TRBJ2-2, with D hard to call. Trimming took off 7 bases at V and 2 bases at J, with 11 bases between the two ends. The CDR3 spans 14 residues. From germline, CDR1 is SNHLY and CDR2 FYNNEI. The CDR3 DNA reads TGTGCCAGCACTCTAAGCCGTAACACCGGGGAGCTGTTTTTT. The encoded protein is CASTLSRNTGELFF.

The chain joins TRBV20-1 to TRBJ1-6; 10 bases agree with TRBD1. The CDR3 consists of 14 residues. CDR1 is DFQATT and CDR2 is SNEGSKA in the germline V gene (reference sequence). The J segment lost 8 bases and the V segment lost 5 bases, leaving 6 bases of the junction unmatched. CDR3 sequence reads: CSALDRGQYSPLHF. DNA of the CDR3: TGCAGTGCTTTAGACAGGGGGCAATATTCACCCCTCCACTTT.